This TCR beta chain was captured by sequencing in a study of T-cell memory formation after mild COVID-19. The wider study: The TCR clusters were mostly specific to one donor.

General study points: Prior to infection, memory already included some responding clones, suggesting cross-reactive memory joined. Balance between CD4 and CD8 was seen in clones contracting day 15 to 85, and a CD4+ lean was seen in later expanders.

The CDR3 consists of 12 residues. CDR1 and CDR2 from the germline V gene are SQVTM and ANQGSEA. Remarks on this clonotype: The target antigen is unknown. An end of the junction differs from the germline gene, which may be a read error.

With constant-segment primers, 5'RACE yielded cDNA libraries of TCR alpha and TCR beta that carried sample barcodes and UMIs. TCRdb reprocessed the 5' RACE reads via MiXCR and lists one record per CDR3 protein. Seen here are 210,000 or so distinct CDR3 sequences, roughly 27% observed once, and the top ten hold 11%. Source material: PBMCs or a T cell subset sorted from them (not recorded which). This receptor was taken from an adult woman who had mild COVID-19 (a few samples of this study predate the infection). Cell type and time point are not known. V is TRBV29-1 and J is TRBJ1-2, with 9 bases fitting TRBD1. The CDR3 DNA is TGCAGCGTTGACACCGGGACAGGGCTGTATGCCTTC. Translation gives CSVDTGTGLYAF.